This T cell receptor beta chain was sequenced during a study of PD-L1 blockade in urothelial cancer. Study details: Patients' histories included 0 to 3 prior chemotherapy regimens. The analyses of blood took place 3 weeks (second dose) and 6 weeks after treatment start.

The time point was: pretreatment peripheral blood. The CDR3 runs to 16 residues. J lost 5 bases, V lost 3 bases, and 11 bases had no gene match. CDR1 MDHEN and CDR2 SYDVKM come from the germline V gene. Each PCR reaction had synthetic TCR analog templates spiked into it. Generated by immunoSEQ multiplex PCR, the TCRdb table keeps only in-frame clones and is missing some. The table records some 46,000 clones, 80% of them present only once. This sequence was found in a man in his 60s with urothelial cancer. The chain carries TRBV28 and TRBJ1-1; 8 nucleotides agree with TRBD1. The specimen was PBMCs, collected around atezolizumab (anti-PD-L1) treatment. The DNA of the CDR3 is TGTGCCAGCAGTTTTCTCTATGGACAGGGATTAACTGAAGCTTTCTTT. Its protein is CASSFLYGQGLTEAFF.